This passage covers 14 T cell receptor beta chains from one sample sequenced in a study of cytomegalovirus exposure and HLA in healthy donors. Use of 60 Vbeta and 13 Jbeta primers characterized the PCR. The repertoire was sequenced with immunoSEQ multiplex PCR; TCRdb's copy has only in-frame clones and lacks some. The data hold approximately 84,000 clones, with around 80% observed a single time. Sequencing used PBMCs. These receptors were obtained from a male donor in good health and CMV-seropositive.

The chain links TRBV9 to TRBJ2-5, with TRBD2 matching over 15 bases. The trim removed 3 bases at V and 2 bases at J, leaving 8 bases unmatched. This CDR3 is built from 18 residues. The V gene's germline CDR1 is SGDLS and CDR2 YYNGEE. CDR3 DNA sequence: TGTGCCAGCAGCGGAGGACTAGCGGGAGGGGAACCTCAAGAGACCCAGTACTTC. Translating gives CASSGGLAGGEPQETQYF.

This clone has more than one count but fewer than ten. The rearrangement links TRBV19 to TRBJ1-5, with 7 bases that match TRBD1. This CDR3 comprises 12 residues. J gave up 6 bases and V 8 bases, and 4 bases lay outside the gene matches. Germline CDR1 reads LNHDA; CDR2 reads SQIVND (reference sequence). CDR3: CASRQGTQPQHF. The CDR3 nucleotides read TGTGCCAGTCGACAGGGCACTCAGCCCCAGCATTTT.

V is TRBV4-3 and J is TRBJ1-6, with TRBD1 identical over 10 bases. J gave up 9 bases and V 0 bases, and 8 bases lay outside the gene matches. CDR1 and CDR2 (germline): LGHNA, YSLEER. The CDR3 is 17 amino acids. This CDR3 is CASSQDLGTGAGSPLHF. DNA for the CDR3: TGCGCCAGCAGCCAAGATTTGGGGACAGGGGCAGGTTCACCCCTCCACTTT.

The V gene is TRBV27, the J gene TRBJ1-2; weak D call: TRBD1 (5 bases). The V end lost 8 bases, the J end lost 4 bases, and 20 bases lay between the germline ends. CDR1 and CDR2 from the germline V gene are MNHEY and SMNVEV (reference sequence). There are 15 residues in the CDR3. CDR3 coding DNA: TGTGCCAGCCCTCTTCGGGGACTGAACTGCTATGGCTACACCTTC. This codes for CASPLRGLNCYGYTF.

The chain combines TRBV13 with TRBJ2-7; 8 nucleotides line up with TRBD1. The V gene's germline CDR1 is PRHDT and CDR2 FYEKMQ (reference sequence). This CDR3 comprises 13 residues. The J segment lost 2 bases and the V segment lost 4 bases, leaving 1 base of the junction unmatched. The CDR3 bases are TGTGCCAGCAGCTACAGGGGGGCCTACGAGCAGTACTTC. It translates to CASSYRGAYEQYF.

The chain employs TRBV28 and TRBJ2-2; D might be TRBD2 (6 bases). Trimming stripped 6 bases from V and 2 bases from J, with 10 bases between. CDR3 length equals 14 residues. In germline, CDR1 is MDHEN, CDR2 SYDVKM. Here the CDR3 DNA reads TGTGCCAGCAGGCGGGGTGGAAACACCGGGGAGCTGTTTTTT. This codes for CASRRGGNTGELFF.

This chain links TRBV18 with TRBJ2-7; D may be TRBD2 (5 bases). CDR3 length: 12 residues. V lost 3 bases and J 5 bases, leaving 8 bases between the germline ends. The germline CDR1 and CDR2 sequences are KGHSH and LQKENI. DNA of the CDR3: TGTGCCAGCTCACCTAGCGAGGACGAGCAGTACTTC. Its translation is CASSPSEDEQYF.

V is TRBV15 and J is TRBJ1-1; D unresolved. Per germline, CDR1 LNHNV and CDR2 YYDKDF (reference sequence). The CDR3 runs to 15 residues. The V end lost 0 bases, the J end lost 1 base, and 9 bases lay between the germline ends. The CDR3 DNA reads as TGTGCCACCAGCAGAGATACCTATGGGAACACTGAAGCTTTCTTT. It specifies CATSRDTYGNTEAFF.

This clone was detected a few times. The chain combines TRBV27 with TRBJ2-1, with 9 positions matching TRBD2. With 6 bases clipped from V and 1 base from J, the junction kept 7 bases outside the gene matches. CDR3 length: 16 amino acids. Germline V gene lookup returns CDR1 MNHEY and CDR2 SMNVEV (reference sequence). As DNA, the CDR3 is TGTGCCAGCAGAATTAGCGGGAGAGGATCCTACAATGAGCAGTTCTTC. Its protein is CASRISGRGSYNEQFF.

This chain links TRBV9 with TRBJ2-1; 7 bases agree with TRBD2. CDR1 SGDLS and CDR2 YYNGEE come from the germline V gene. V trimming: 3 bases; J trimming: 0 bases; junction bases outside the gene matches: 9. The CDR3 is made up of 17 amino acids. Here the CDR3 DNA reads TGTGCCAGCAGCGCTCATTCTAGCGGCAGCTCCTACAATGAGCAGTTCTTC. It encodes CASSAHSSGSSYNEQFF.

The chain carries TRBV7-9 and TRBJ1-1; D is uncertain. The CDR3 runs to 14 residues. V shed 5 bases and J shed 4 bases, with 14 bases lying between them. The germline CDR1 and CDR2 sequences are SEHNR and FQNEAQ (reference sequence). CDR3 nucleotides: TGTGCCAGCAGCCTCAACCAGGATCGCACTGAAGCTTTCTTT. Encoded protein: CASSLNQDRTEAFF.

The table lists this clone with a few counts. The rearrangement joins TRBV6-5 to TRBJ1-1, with D uncertain. The CDR3 contains 10 residues. CDR1 and CDR2 from the germline V gene are MNHEY and SVGAGI. Trimming pared 11 bases from V and 8 bases from J, leaving 12 bases between. CDR3 in DNA: TGTGCCGCGGGAGGCGTCGAAGCTTTCTTT. Its protein product is CAAGGVEAFF.

This chain links TRBV7-8 with TRBJ2-1; TRBD2 agrees at 11 bases. The germline V gene has CDR1 SGHVS and CDR2 FQNEAQ. The V and J ends lost 5 bases and 8 bases, in that order; junction bases with no gene match: 8. The CDR3 sequence is 15 residues long. The DNA for the CDR3 is TGTGCCAGCAGCCGTAGCGGGAGGGCCGGCGATGAGCAGTTCTTC. Protein product: CASSRSGRAGDEQFF.

V usage is TRBV6-1 and J usage is TRBJ2-1, with 8 bases that match TRBD2. Germline lookup yields CDR1 MNHNS and CDR2 SASEGT. V shed 5 bases and J 8 bases; nucleotides not matched to a gene: 11. This CDR3 comprises 15 residues. The CDR3 region has the DNA TGTGCCAGCAGTAGGGGAGCGGGAGTGGTGGATGAGCAGTTCTTC. Its protein is CASSRGAGVVDEQFF.